This T cell receptor beta chain is drawn from a study of T-cell reconstitution after alpha-beta-depleted transplantation in children. General study results and limits: Surviving recipient T cells and thymic progenitors produced the high day-60 TCRbeta diversity seen in some patients. Newly generated T cells supplied most T-cell counts and diversity one year post-transplant. Where alpha-beta T cells came from about two months after transplant was reportedly several hundred expanded graft clones.

The V gene end was trimmed by 0 bases and the J gene end by 4 bases; junction bases not matched to a gene: 9. The V gene's germline CDR1 is LGHNA and CDR2 YSLEER. The CDR3 length is 17 residues. This clonotype was detected only a few times. Its matching antigen is unknown. Preparation of the TCRbeta library was carried out with unique molecular identifiers. TCRdb reprocessed the PCR reads via MiXCR and lists one record per CDR3 protein. The sample carries 500,000 to 650,000 distinct CDR3 sequences, approximately 13% recorded once. Material: PBMCs, mostly from graft donor cells, obtained 360 days after TCRalphabeta/CD19-depleted stem cell transplant. The sequence derives from a male patient under 18 who had a stem cell transplant for acute myeloid leukemia, so the T cells may come from the graft donor. V gene TRBV4-3 combines with J gene TRBJ2-7; 10 nucleotides agree with TRBD2. The CDR3 bases are TGCGCCAGCAGCCAAGAGTGGACTAGCGGATATTCTTACGAGCAGTACTTC. This codes for CASSQEWTSGYSYEQYF.